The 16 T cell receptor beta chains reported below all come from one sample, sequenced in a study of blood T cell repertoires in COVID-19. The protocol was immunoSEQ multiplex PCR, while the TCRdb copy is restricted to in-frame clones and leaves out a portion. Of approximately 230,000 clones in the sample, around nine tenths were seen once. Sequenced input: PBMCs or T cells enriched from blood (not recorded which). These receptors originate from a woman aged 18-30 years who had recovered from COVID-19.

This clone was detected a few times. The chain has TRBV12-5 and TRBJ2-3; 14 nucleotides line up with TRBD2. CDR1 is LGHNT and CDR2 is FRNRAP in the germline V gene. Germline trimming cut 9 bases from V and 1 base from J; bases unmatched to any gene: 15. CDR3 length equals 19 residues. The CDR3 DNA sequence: TGTGCTAGGGACCTTAGCGGGACTAGCGGGGGCCCTCGCACAGATACGCAGTATTTT. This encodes CARDLSGTSGGPRTDTQYF.

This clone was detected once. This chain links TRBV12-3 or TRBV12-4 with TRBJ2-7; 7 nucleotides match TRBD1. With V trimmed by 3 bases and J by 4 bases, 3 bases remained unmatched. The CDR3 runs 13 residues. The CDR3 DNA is TGTGCCAGCAGTTTCGGCAGGGGGTACGAGCAGTACTTC. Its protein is CASSFGRGYEQYF.

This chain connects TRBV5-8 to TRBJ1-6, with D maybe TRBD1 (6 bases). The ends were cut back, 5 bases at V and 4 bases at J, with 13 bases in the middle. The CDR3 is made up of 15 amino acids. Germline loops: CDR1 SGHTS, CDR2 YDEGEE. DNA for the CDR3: TGTGCCAGCAGTTCACAGGGAAGGTATAATTCACCCCTCCACTTT. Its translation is CASSSQGRYNSPLHF.

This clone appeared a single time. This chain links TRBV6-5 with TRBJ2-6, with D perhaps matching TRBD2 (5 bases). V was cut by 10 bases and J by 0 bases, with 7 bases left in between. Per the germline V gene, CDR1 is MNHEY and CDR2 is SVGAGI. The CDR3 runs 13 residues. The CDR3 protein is CATGSSGANVLTF. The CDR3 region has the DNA TGTGCCACGGGAAGCTCTGGGGCCAACGTCCTGACTTTC.

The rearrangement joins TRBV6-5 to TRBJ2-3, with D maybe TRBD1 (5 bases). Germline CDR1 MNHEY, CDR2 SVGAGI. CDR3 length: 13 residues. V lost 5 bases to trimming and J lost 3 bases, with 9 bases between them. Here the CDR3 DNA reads TGTGCCAGCAGTACCCAGGGAACAGATACGCAGTATTTT. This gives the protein CASSTQGTDTQYF.

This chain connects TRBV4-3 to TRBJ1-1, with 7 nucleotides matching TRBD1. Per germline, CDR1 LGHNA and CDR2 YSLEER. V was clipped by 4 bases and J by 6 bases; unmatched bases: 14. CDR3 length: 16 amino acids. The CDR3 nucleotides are TGCGCCAGCAGCCTCACGGGACAGCCCCGGGTGGCTGAAGCTTTCTTT. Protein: CASSLTGQPRVAEAFF.

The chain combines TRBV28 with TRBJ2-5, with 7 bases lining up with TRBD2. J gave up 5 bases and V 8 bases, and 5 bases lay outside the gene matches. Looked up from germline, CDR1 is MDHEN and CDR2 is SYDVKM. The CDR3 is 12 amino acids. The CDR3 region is CASGRGRETQYF. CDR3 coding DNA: TGTGCCAGCGGGAGGGGTCGGGAGACCCAGTACTTC.

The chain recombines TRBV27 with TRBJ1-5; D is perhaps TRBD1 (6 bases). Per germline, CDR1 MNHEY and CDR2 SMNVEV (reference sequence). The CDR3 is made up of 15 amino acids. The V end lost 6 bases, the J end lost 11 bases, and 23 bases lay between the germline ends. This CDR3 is CASSPRTGTLEAQHF. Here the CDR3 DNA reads TGTGCCAGCAGCCCACGAACAGGGACCCTAGAAGCCCAGCATTTT.

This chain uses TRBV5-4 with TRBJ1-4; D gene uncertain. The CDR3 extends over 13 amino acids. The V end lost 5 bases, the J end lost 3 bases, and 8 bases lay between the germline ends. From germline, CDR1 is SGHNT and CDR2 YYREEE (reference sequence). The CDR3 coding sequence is TGTGCCAGCAGTGCAAGCTCTAATGAAAAACTGTTTTTT. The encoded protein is CASSASSNEKLFF.

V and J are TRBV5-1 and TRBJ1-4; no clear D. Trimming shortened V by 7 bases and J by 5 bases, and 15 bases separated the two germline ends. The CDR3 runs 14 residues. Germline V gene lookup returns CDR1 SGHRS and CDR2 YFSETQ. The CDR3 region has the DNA TGCGCCAGCGCCCCCCCAGGCAGAAATGAAAAACTGTTTTTT. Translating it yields CASAPPGRNEKLFF.

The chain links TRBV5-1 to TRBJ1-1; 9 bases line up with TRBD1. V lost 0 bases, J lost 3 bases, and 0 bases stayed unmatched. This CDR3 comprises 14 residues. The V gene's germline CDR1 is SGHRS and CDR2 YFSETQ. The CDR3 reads CASSLDRGHTEAFF. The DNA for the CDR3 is TGCGCCAGCAGCTTGGACAGGGGGCACACTGAAGCTTTCTTT.

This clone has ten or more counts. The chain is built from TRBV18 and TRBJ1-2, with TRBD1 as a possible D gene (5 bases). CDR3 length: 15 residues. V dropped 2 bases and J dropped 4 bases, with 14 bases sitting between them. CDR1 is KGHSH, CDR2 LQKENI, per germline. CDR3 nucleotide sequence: TGTGCCAGCTCACCAGATATTGACAGAGCCTATGGCTACACCTTC. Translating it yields CASSPDIDRAYGYTF.

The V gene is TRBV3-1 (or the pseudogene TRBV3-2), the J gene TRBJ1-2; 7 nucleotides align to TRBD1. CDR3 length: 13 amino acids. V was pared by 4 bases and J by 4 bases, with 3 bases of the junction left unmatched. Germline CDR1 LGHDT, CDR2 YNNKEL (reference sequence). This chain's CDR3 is CASSPDRAYGYTF. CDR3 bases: TGTGCCAGCAGCCCCGACAGGGCCTATGGCTACACCTTC.

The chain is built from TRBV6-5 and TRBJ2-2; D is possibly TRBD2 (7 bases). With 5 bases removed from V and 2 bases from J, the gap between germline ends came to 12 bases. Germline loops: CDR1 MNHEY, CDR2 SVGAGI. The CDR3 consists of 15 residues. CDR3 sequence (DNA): TGTGCCAGCAGTACAACGGGGGGCAACACCGGGGAGCTGTTTTTT. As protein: CASSTTGGNTGELFF.

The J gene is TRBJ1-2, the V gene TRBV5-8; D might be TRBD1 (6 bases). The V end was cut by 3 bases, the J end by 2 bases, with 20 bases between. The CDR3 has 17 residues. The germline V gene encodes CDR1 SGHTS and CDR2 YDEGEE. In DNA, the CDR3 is TGTGCCAGCAGCTCGCTGGTGAATAAGGACAGAAACTATGGCTACACCTTC. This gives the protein CASSSLVNKDRNYGYTF.

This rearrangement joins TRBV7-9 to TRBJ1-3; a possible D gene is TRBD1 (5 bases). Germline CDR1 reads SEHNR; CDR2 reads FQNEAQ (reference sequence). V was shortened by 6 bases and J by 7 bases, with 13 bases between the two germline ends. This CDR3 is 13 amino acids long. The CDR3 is CASRLGQGNTIYF. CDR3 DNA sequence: TGTGCCAGCAGGTTGGGGCAGGGCAACACCATATATTTT.